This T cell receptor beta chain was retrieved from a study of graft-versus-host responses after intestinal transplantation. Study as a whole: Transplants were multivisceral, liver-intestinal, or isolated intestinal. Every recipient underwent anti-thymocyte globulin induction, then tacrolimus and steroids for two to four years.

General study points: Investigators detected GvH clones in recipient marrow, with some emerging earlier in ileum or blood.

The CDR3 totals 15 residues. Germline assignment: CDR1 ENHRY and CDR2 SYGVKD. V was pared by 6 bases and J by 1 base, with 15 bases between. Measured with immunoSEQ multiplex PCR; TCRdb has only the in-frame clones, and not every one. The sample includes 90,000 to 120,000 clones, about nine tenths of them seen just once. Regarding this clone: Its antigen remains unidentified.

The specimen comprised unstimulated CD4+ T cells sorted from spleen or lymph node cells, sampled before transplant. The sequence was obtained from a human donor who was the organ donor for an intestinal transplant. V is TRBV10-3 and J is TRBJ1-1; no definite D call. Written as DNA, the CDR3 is TGTGCCATCAGCGACCAAAACAGAGGGAACACTGAAGCTTTCTTT. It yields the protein CAISDQNRGNTEAFF.